This TCR beta chain appears in the sequencing data of a study of shared clonotypes between healthy human individuals. Using immunoSEQ multiplex PCR, the repertoire was profiled, and TCRdb retains in-frame clones only, with some absent. The data contain around 2.3 million clones, roughly 95% of them singletons. V shed 8 bases, J shed 7 bases, and the junction held 7 bases outside the gene matches. The CDR3 loop spans 13 amino acids. Germline CDR1 reads MNHNS; CDR2 reads SASEGT. Notes on the study in general: In general, naive subsets displayed greater estimated richness than memory subsets did. Non-shared clonotypes showed lower generation probabilities than clonotypes common to all four donors.

The count of this clone is one. Antigen specificity is unknown. CD4+ cell separation produced CD45RA+ naive and CD45RA-negative memory subsets. The rearrangement links TRBV6-1 to TRBJ2-1; 8 positions match TRBD1. The clonotype comes from a man aged 18 to 29 in good health. The sample taken for sequencing was naive CD4+ T cells sorted from blood. Described subset: CD45RA+ positively selected. CDR3 protein: CASADRDRNEQFF. The CDR3 DNA follows: TGTGCCAGCGCGGACAGGGATCGGAATGAGCAGTTCTTC.